This TCR beta chain came from a study of blood T cell repertoires in COVID-19. Across the study: The samples span acute and convalescent COVID-19 from the United States, Italy and Spain. Sources were T cells, B-cell-depleted T cells, or PBMCs; the material itself was cDNA or gDNA.

The ends were cut back, 6 bases at V and 2 bases at J, with 16 bases in the middle. The CDR3 has 15 residues. Germline CDR1 is SGHAT and CDR2 is FQDESV (reference sequence). In the study's own analysis: By means of reference gene primer amplification, nucleated cell counts were estimated. The repertoire was sequenced with immunoSEQ multiplex PCR; TCRdb's copy has only in-frame clones and lacks some. The DNA was the basis for D and trimming; V, J and clone size are from that table. The table shows approximately 530,000 clones, with around nine tenths occurring only once. In Seattle, patients joined the study during active infection and were tracked longitudinally.

This receptor was taken from a woman in her forties or fifties with COVID-19, enrolled during active disease. The genes are TRBV11-1 and TRBJ1-2, with a weak D call TRBD1 (6 bases). Sequenced sample: peripheral blood. The CDR3 protein is CASSRRGAVNYGYTF. Written as DNA, the CDR3 is TGTGCCAGCAGTCGTCGGGGGGCAGTGAACTATGGCTACACCTTC.